A selection of T cell receptor beta chains follows, all from one sample in a study of patients and donors after allogeneic stem cell transplantation. TCRdb independently ran MiXCR on the RT-PCR reads; one entry per CDR3 protein. There are under 200,000 distinct CDR3 sequences in the sample; approximately 24% occur only once, and around 26% lies in the top ten. Sequenced: blood, either unsorted or a sorted T cell fraction (not recorded which). These receptors all come from a human donor who was either an allogeneic HSCT recipient or a stem cell or donor lymphocyte infusion donor (not recorded which). It is not recorded whose cells these are; they may come from a transplant donor. The CDR3 runs from the conserved cysteine through the conserved F or W. Fields, in order: V gene, D gene, clone size, J gene, CDR3 DNA, CDR3 protein. D genes are given only for firm matches. Size values are once, few and many counts, or a class for expanded clones, and some rows have none.

v_call: TRBV6-6; d_call: NA; clone_size: few; j_call: TRBJ1-4; cdr3_nt: TGTGCCAGCAGTTACCCACGGGTCATCTGGGGAGAAAAACTGTTTTTT; cdr3_aa: CASSYPRVIWGEKLFF
v_call: TRBV9; d_call: NA; clone_size: NA; j_call: TRBJ1-2; cdr3_nt: TGTGCCAGCAGTTCTGAGGAATCTTCCAGTTATGGCTACACCTTC; cdr3_aa: CASSSEESSSYGYTF
v_call: TRBV4-3; d_call: NA; clone_size: few; j_call: TRBJ1-2; cdr3_nt: TGCGCCAGCAGCCAAGGGACAGTTATTAACTATGGCTACACCTTC; cdr3_aa: CASSQGTVINYGYTF
v_call: TRBV20-1; d_call: NA; clone_size: NA; j_call: TRBJ2-7; cdr3_nt: TGCAGTGCTAGATTTGGGGGTTACGAGCAGTACTTC; cdr3_aa: CSARFGGYEQYF
v_call: TRBV3-1; d_call: TRBD2; clone_size: NA; j_call: TRBJ2-7; cdr3_nt: TGTGCCAGCAGCCAAGAAACTAGCGGGTTCCGAGGGGAGCAGTACTTC; cdr3_aa: CASSQETSGFRGEQYF
v_call: TRBV29-1; d_call: NA; clone_size: many; j_call: TRBJ2-1; cdr3_nt: TGCAGCGTTGACTGGGATCCAAATGAGCAGTTCTTC; cdr3_aa: CSVDWDPNEQFF
v_call: TRBV11-2; d_call: NA; clone_size: few; j_call: TRBJ1-6; cdr3_nt: TGTGCCAGCAGCTTCAGGGAAGTTAATTCACCCCTCCACTTT; cdr3_aa: CASSFREVNSPLHF
v_call: TRBV7-3; d_call: TRBD2; clone_size: NA; j_call: TRBJ2-2; cdr3_nt: TGTGCCAGCAGCTTACAGACGCTAGCGGGGATCACCGGGGAGCTGTTTTTT; cdr3_aa: CASSLQTLAGITGELFF
v_call: TRBV18; d_call: NA; clone_size: NA; j_call: TRBJ2-1; cdr3_nt: TGTGCCAGCTCCTCGAGCCGGGAGCGCAATGAGCAGTTCTTC; cdr3_aa: CASSSSRERNEQFF
v_call: TRBV29-1; d_call: NA; clone_size: few; j_call: TRBJ1-4; cdr3_nt: TGCAGCGTTGACAGCAATGAAAAACTGTTTTTT; cdr3_aa: CSVDSNEKLFF
v_call: TRBV11-2; d_call: TRBD1; clone_size: NA; j_call: TRBJ1-2; cdr3_nt: TGTGCCAGCAGCTTGGCATTGGACAGGGGGGTCAGCTATGGCTACACCTTC; cdr3_aa: CASSLALDRGVSYGYTF
v_call: TRBV6-6; d_call: TRBD1; clone_size: NA; j_call: TRBJ1-3; cdr3_nt: TGTGCCAGCAGTTTAGAGCCGGGACAGGGATATGGAAACACCATATATTTT; cdr3_aa: CASSLEPGQGYGNTIYF
v_call: TRBV5-1; d_call: TRBD2; clone_size: few; j_call: TRBJ2-3; cdr3_nt: TGCGCCAGCAGCGAATCGGGACTAGCGGGAGGTCTAGATACGCAGTATTTT; cdr3_aa: CASSESGLAGGLDTQYF
v_call: TRBV19; d_call: NA; clone_size: few; j_call: TRBJ1-1; cdr3_nt: TGTGCCAGCAGGGTTTACACTGAGGCTTTCTTT; cdr3_aa: CASRVYTEAFF
v_call: TRBV5-5; d_call: NA; clone_size: NA; j_call: TRBJ2-7; cdr3_nt: TGTGCCAGCAGCTTGGATGTCCCGGGACACCCTATGAGGGAGCAGTACTTC; cdr3_aa: CASSLDVPGHPMREQYF
v_call: TRBV5-5; d_call: NA; clone_size: NA; j_call: TRBJ1-2; cdr3_nt: TGTGCCAGCAGCTCGCCTCACCGGGCCTTCGTCGGTGGCTACACCTTC; cdr3_aa: CASSSPHRAFVGGYTF
v_call: TRBV7-3; d_call: NA; clone_size: NA; j_call: TRBJ2-1; cdr3_nt: TGTGCCAGCAGCTTAAGAGGGGGGGACTCCTCCTACAATGAGCAGTTCTTC; cdr3_aa: CASSLRGGDSSYNEQFF
v_call: TRBV18; d_call: NA; clone_size: few; j_call: TRBJ1-2; cdr3_nt: TGTGCCAGCTCACCACAGGCTAACTATGGCTACACCTTC; cdr3_aa: CASSPQANYGYTF
v_call: TRBV27; d_call: NA; clone_size: NA; j_call: TRBJ1-6; cdr3_nt: TGTGCCAGCTCGGACTCCTATAATTCACCCCTCCACTTT; cdr3_aa: CASSDSYNSPLHF
v_call: TRBV20-1; d_call: NA; clone_size: NA; j_call: TRBJ1-4; cdr3_nt: TGCAGTGCTAGCAGGGGTCATGCTAATGAAAAACTGTTTTTT; cdr3_aa: CSASRGHANEKLFF
v_call: TRBV10-3; d_call: TRBD1; clone_size: few; j_call: TRBJ2-3; cdr3_nt: TGTGCCATCACAGCGGGACAGGGGGGTGGAGATACGCAGTATTTT; cdr3_aa: CAITAGQGGGDTQYF
v_call: TRBV29-1; d_call: NA; clone_size: NA; j_call: TRBJ1-1; cdr3_nt: TGCAGCGTTGGGTTAGTAGGAGGGGGGCGCACTGAAGCTTTCTTT; cdr3_aa: CSVGLVGGGRTEAFF
v_call: TRBV27; d_call: NA; clone_size: NA; j_call: TRBJ1-2; cdr3_nt: TGTGCCAGCAGAGAGGCAGGAAGCTATGGCTACACCTTC; cdr3_aa: CASREAGSYGYTF
v_call: TRBV9; d_call: NA; clone_size: NA; j_call: TRBJ1-4; cdr3_nt: TGTGCCAGCAGCGTCGATTCAGGGGCCCCTAATGAAAAACTGTTTTTT; cdr3_aa: CASSVDSGAPNEKLFF
v_call: TRBV5-1; d_call: NA; clone_size: NA; j_call: TRBJ2-5; cdr3_nt: TGCGCCAGCAGCCGACAAGTGGGAACGTACCAAGAGACCCAGTACTTC; cdr3_aa: CASSRQVGTYQETQYF
v_call: TRBV12-3/TRBV12-4; d_call: TRBD1; clone_size: few; j_call: TRBJ2-1; cdr3_nt: TGTGCCAGCAGTTTAGGACAGGGGGTTTGGTACAATGAGCAGTTCTTC; cdr3_aa: CASSLGQGVWYNEQFF
v_call: TRBV5-1; d_call: NA; clone_size: few; j_call: TRBJ2-3; cdr3_nt: TGCGCCAGCAGCTTGGTCCTAAACACAGATACGCAGTATTTT; cdr3_aa: CASSLVLNTDTQYF
v_call: TRBV3-1; d_call: TRBD1; clone_size: few; j_call: TRBJ2-7; cdr3_nt: TGTGCCAGCACCTCGGACAGGGGTGGAAGGCAGTACTTC; cdr3_aa: CASTSDRGGRQYF
v_call: TRBV13; d_call: NA; clone_size: few; j_call: TRBJ1-2; cdr3_nt: TGTGCCAGCAGCCCGGGACTTATCTATGGCTACACCTTC; cdr3_aa: CASSPGLIYGYTF
v_call: TRBV27; d_call: NA; clone_size: NA; j_call: TRBJ1-2; cdr3_nt: TGTGCCAGCAGTTTAGGCGGGGGGCAGAATGGCTACACCTTC; cdr3_aa: CASSLGGGQNGYTF
v_call: TRBV6-2/TRBV6-3; d_call: NA; clone_size: many; j_call: TRBJ1-1; cdr3_nt: TGTGCCAGCAGTTACCGTGGAGGGAGAAACACTGAAGCTTTCTTT; cdr3_aa: CASSYRGGRNTEAFF
v_call: TRBV7-2; d_call: TRBD1; clone_size: NA; j_call: TRBJ1-2; cdr3_nt: TGTGCCAGCAGCATTACCGGGACAGGAAACTATGGCTACACCTTC; cdr3_aa: CASSITGTGNYGYTF